Below, 30 T cell receptor beta chains from the same sample are listed, as sequenced in a study of blood T cells in healthy people across ages. Primers used in a second PCR of about 6 to 11 cycles were a sample-barcoded 5' primer and a J-beta primer mix. TCRdb reanalysed the 5' RACE reads using MiXCR and keeps one entry per CDR3 protein. The sample yields about 1.6 million distinct CDR3 sequences, about 32% seen once. Specimen: blood. Receptor source: a woman in her thirties in good health.

The table lists this clonotype with a few counts. V usage is TRBV4-2 and J usage is TRBJ2-7, with 11 positions matching TRBD2. V gave up 0 bases and J gave up 1 base; unmatched junction bases: 8. CDR3 length: 18 amino acids. Germline CDR1 LGHNA, CDR2 YNFKEQ. The CDR3: CASSQDRGLAGGSYEQYF. CDR3 DNA: TGTGCCAGCAGCCAAGATCGGGGGCTAGCGGGGGGATCCTACGAGCAGTACTTC.

The chain carries TRBV20-1 and TRBJ1-2; possible D gene TRBD1, 5 bases. CDR3 length: 16 amino acids. CDR1 and CDR2 from the germline V gene are DFQATT and SNEGSKA (reference sequence). V gave up 0 bases and J gave up 8 bases, with 22 bases separating them. CDR3 amino acids: CSARDTGVGGRHGYTF. DNA of the CDR3: TGCAGTGCTAGAGATACGGGGGTAGGAGGGAGGCACGGCTACACCTTC.

This clonotype was counted between two and nine times. This chain links TRBV7-2 with TRBJ2-7, with D maybe TRBD2 (5 bases). V dropped 5 bases and J dropped 0 bases, with 14 bases sitting between them. Germline V gene data show CDR1 as SGHTA and CDR2 as FQGNSA. The CDR3 loop spans 15 amino acids. The chain's CDR3 is CASSPYVGLSYEQYF. The CDR3 DNA reads TGTGCCAGCAGCCCCTACGTAGGACTCTCCTACGAGCAGTACTTC.

As for this clonotype: This may stem from a read error, because a much larger clone lies one nucleotide away. The rearrangement joins TRBV4-1 to TRBJ2-3; TRBD2 might be the D (6 bases). V was cut by 2 bases and J by 6 bases, with 9 bases left in between. CDR3 length: 13 amino acids. CDR1 and CDR2 from the germline V gene are MGHRA and YSYEKL. The CDR3 here is CASSQSGVDTQYF. CDR3 nucleotides: TGCGCCAGCAGCCAATCGGGAGTGGATACGCAGTATTTT.

The gene calls are TRBV4-1 and TRBJ1-1; TRBD1 might be the D (5 bases). This CDR3 region has 14 residues. CDR1 is MGHRA and CDR2 is YSYEKL in the germline V gene. Trimming removed 2 bases from V and 4 bases from J, with 11 bases in between. The CDR3 DNA reads as TGCGCCAGCAGCCAACCGGGACGTATCACTGAAGCTTTCTTT. It specifies CASSQPGRITEAFF.

The chain is built from TRBV3-1 and TRBJ2-3; D is ambiguous. Germline loops: CDR1 LGHDT, CDR2 YNNKEL (reference sequence). The V end was cut by 0 bases, the J end by 14 bases, with 18 bases between. CDR3 length: 14 residues. CDR3 DNA sequence: TGTGCCAGCAGCCAAGATCGGCTCACAGATATGCCGTATTTT. Residues: CASSQDRLTDMPYF.

The V and J genes are TRBV7-8 and TRBJ1-5; TRBD1 matches at 7 bases. Per germline, CDR1 SGHVS and CDR2 FQNEAQ. Losses at the gene ends were 0 bases for V and 1 base for J; bases not matched to a gene: 15. The CDR3 contains 20 residues. The CDR3 DNA sequence: TGTGCCAGCAGCTTAGCAGGGACTTACCACAGGGGTGGGAGCAATCAGCCCCAGCATTTT. It encodes CASSLAGTYHRGGSNQPQHF.

CDR3 DNA: TGCAGTGCCAGGGGGGCTAGCGGCAACTCCTACAATGAGCAGTTCTTC. Residues: CSARGASGNSYNEQFF. This chain uses TRBV20-1 with TRBJ2-1; TRBD1 or TRBD2 may be the D gene (7 bases each). V was trimmed by 6 bases and J by 0 bases, leaving 18 bases between them. The CDR3 has 16 residues. The germline CDR1 and CDR2 sequences are DFQATT and SNEGSKA (reference sequence).

The V call is TRBV20-1, the J call TRBJ2-5; 13 nucleotides line up with TRBD2. The CDR3 sequence is 14 residues long. Germline assignment: CDR1 DFQATT and CDR2 SNEGSKA (reference sequence). V was clipped by 6 bases and J by 5 bases; unmatched bases: 6. The CDR3 is CSALGLAGAETQYF. The CDR3, as DNA: TGCAGTGCCCTAGGACTAGCGGGAGCGGAGACCCAGTACTTC.

The gene calls are TRBV10-3 and TRBJ2-4, with D uncertain. The closer fit of TRBJ2-7 to the DNA end suggests the J call may be wrong. Germline V gene lookup returns CDR1 ENHRY and CDR2 SYGVKD. The CDR3 contains 12 residues. CDR3 residues: CAISPGRDEQYF. CDR3 coding DNA: TGTGCCATCAGTCCTGGACGGGACGAGCAGTACTTC.

This clonotype has just a few counts. The chain uses TRBV4-2 and TRBJ2-3; D call uncertain. From germline, CDR1 is LGHNA and CDR2 YNFKEQ. The V end was cut by 1 base, the J end by 0 bases, with 11 bases between. The CDR3 is 16 residues long. CDR3 sequence: CASSQGAELSTDTQYF. CDR3 in DNA: TGTGCCAGCAGCCAAGGGGCGGAGCTTAGCACAGATACGCAGTATTTT.

The table lists this clonotype with a few counts. The J gene is TRBJ2-5, the V gene TRBV6-5; a weak D match, TRBD1 (6 bases). V lost 0 bases and J 2 bases, leaving 10 bases between the germline ends. The germline gives CDR1 MNHEY, CDR2 SVGAGI. The CDR3 contains 15 residues. The CDR3 is CASSYSGQPQETQYF. DNA of the CDR3: TGTGCCAGCAGTTACTCCGGACAGCCACAAGAGACCCAGTACTTC.

This clonotype was picked up many times. The rearrangement joins TRBV10-3 to TRBJ2-7, with TRBD1 as a possible D gene (6 bases). The CDR3 covers 13 residues. CDR1 is ENHRY and CDR2 is SYGVKD in the germline V gene. Trimming took 10 bases from V and 6 from J, leaving 19 bases between them. The CDR3 DNA reads TGTGCCACCCTAACACAGGGCCAGGGCGAGCAGTACTTC. It specifies CATLTQGQGEQYF.

Worth noting for this clonotype: A read error may explain this, as a much larger clone is one base away. The rearrangement links TRBV20-1 to TRBJ1-2, with D possibly TRBD1 on 6 matching bases. Germline CDR1 and CDR2: DFQATT and SNEGSKA (reference sequence). The V gene lost 5 bases and the J gene lost 7 bases, with 23 bases spanning the gap. This CDR3 has 15 residues. CDR3 sequence: CSAPRDGGRGPGYTF. The CDR3 DNA follows: TGCAGTGCTCCCAGAGATGGGGGGCGAGGACCTGGCTACACCTTC.

This clonotype turned up a few times. One end of the junction fails to match germline, which may point to a read error. The CDR3 bases are TGTGCCGTCAGTGAGTCGACTCTGACATGGGGCTACACCTTC. It yields the protein CAVSESTLTWGYTF. The V call is TRBV10-3, the J call TRBJ1-2; the D is unclear. CDR3 length equals 14 residues. Germline V CDR1 and CDR2: ENHRY, SYGVKD.

This clonotype was observed at least ten times. The CDR3 protein is CASRPDRGGQETQYF. The CDR3 nucleotides read TGTGCCAGCAGGCCAGACAGGGGAGGACAAGAGACCCAGTACTTC. This rearrangement joins TRBV7-9 to TRBJ2-5, with TRBD1 matching over 8 bases. The germline V gene encodes CDR1 SEHNR and CDR2 FQNEAQ (reference sequence). V lost 6 bases, J lost 2 bases, and 8 bases stayed unmatched. CDR3 length equals 15 residues. Looking up the rest from reference TRBV7-9 and TRBJ2-5 gives the full variable domain: DTGVSQNPRHKITKRGQNVTFRCDPISEHNRLYWYRQTLGQGPEFLTYFQNEAQLEKSRLLSDRFSAERPKGSFSTLEIQRTEQGDSAMYLCASRPDRGGQETQYFGPGTRLLVL.

The V gene is TRBV5-1, the J gene TRBJ2-5; D gene uncertain. The CDR3 consists of 14 residues. The V and J ends lost 1 base and 0 bases respectively, with 7 bases between them. Per the germline V gene, CDR1 is SGHRS and CDR2 is YFSETQ. The CDR3 DNA follows: TGCGCCAGCAGCTTGAATGGGAACCAAGAGACCCAGTACTTC. It translates to CASSLNGNQETQYF.

This chain uses TRBV20-1 with TRBJ2-5; D unresolved. V gave up 0 bases and J gave up 7 bases, with 12 bases separating them. The CDR3 is 13 residues long. CDR1 and CDR2 (germline): DFQATT, SNEGSKA (reference sequence). This chain's CDR3 is CSARDLSHATQYF. The CDR3 DNA reads as TGCAGTGCTAGAGATCTCTCACACGCGACCCAGTACTTC.

This clonotype was seen ten or more times. The rearrangement uses TRBV7-9 and TRBJ2-1; tentatively, D is TRBD1 (7 bases). This CDR3 comprises 16 residues. The V and J ends lost 4 bases and 6 bases respectively, with 19 bases between them. The germline V gene encodes CDR1 SEHNR and CDR2 FQNEAQ (reference sequence). The CDR3 region is CASSSDRGDRSNEQFF. The CDR3 DNA reads as TGTGCCAGCAGCTCGGATAGGGGGGACAGATCCAATGAGCAGTTCTTC.

In regard to this clonotype: A single base separates this from a much larger clone, so it may be a read error. The V gene is TRBV29-1, the J gene TRBJ2-7; 10 bases match TRBD2. This CDR3 is built from 16 residues. After removal of 7 bases from V and 3 bases from J, the junction contained 15 bases not matched to a gene. Germline V gene data show CDR1 as SQVTM and CDR2 as ANQGSEA. CDR3 DNA sequence: TGCAGCGGCGGACTAGCGGAGCCCAGGACCTACTACGAGCAGTACTTC. Translated: CSGGLAEPRTYYEQYF.

The chain carries TRBV5-5 and TRBJ1-1; D gene unclear. Germline V gives CDR1 SGHKS, CDR2 YYEKEE (reference sequence). The CDR3 has 13 residues. Trimming shortened V by 4 bases and J by 0 bases, and 7 bases separated the two germline ends. The CDR3, as DNA: TGTGCCAGCAGCGCGGACGTGAACACTGAAGCTTTCTTT. Translated: CASSADVNTEAFF.

The chain recombines TRBV9 with TRBJ1-2; a possible D gene is TRBD1 (6 bases). V shed 4 bases and J shed 2 bases, with 15 bases lying between them. Germline CDR1 is SGDLS and CDR2 is YYNGEE. The CDR3 runs to 15 residues. This chain's CDR3 is CASSPGHDINYGYTF. The CDR3 DNA reads as TGTGCCAGCAGCCCGGGACACGACATAAACTATGGCTACACCTTC.

This clonotype showed up just a few times. The chain has TRBV4-1 and TRBJ1-2; D is ambiguous. Trimming took 4 bases from V and 4 from J, leaving 16 bases between them. CDR1 is MGHRA and CDR2 is YSYEKL in the germline V gene. The CDR3 has 15 residues. The CDR3 spells CASSPRELAAYGYTF. CDR3 nucleotide sequence: TGCGCCAGCAGCCCCCGGGAGCTGGCGGCCTATGGCTACACCTTC.

This clonotype was detected a few times. The CDR3 here is CASSLDLARYEQYF. As DNA, the CDR3 is TGTGCCAGCAGCTTAGATCTGGCACGCTACGAGCAGTACTTC. The V gene is TRBV11-2, the J gene TRBJ2-7; D is ambiguous. Germline CDR1 reads SGHAT; CDR2 reads FQNNGV. This CDR3 is 14 amino acids long. V gave up 0 bases and J gave up 3 bases, with 9 bases separating them.

The DNA for the CDR3 is TGTGCCAGCAGTTTGACCTCGGGGACTGAAGCTTTCTTT. Translation gives CASSLTSGTEAFF. This chain uses TRBV2 with TRBJ1-1; no firm D call. This CDR3 has 13 amino acids. The germline V gene encodes CDR1 SNHLY and CDR2 FYNNEI. Trimming removed 5 bases from V and 5 bases from J, with 12 bases in between.

The rearrangement uses TRBV11-2 and TRBJ2-1; tentative D call: TRBD2 (5 bases). Germline-derived CDR1 and CDR2 are SGHAT and FQNNGV. Trimming removed 0 bases from V and 10 bases from J, with 13 bases in between. CDR3 length: 14 residues. DNA of the CDR3: TGTGCCAGCAGCTTAGAGGCCCTAGCCCGGGAGCAGTTCTTC. Its protein is CASSLEALAREQFF.

This clonotype has only a few counts. V usage is TRBV20-1 and J usage is TRBJ2-1, with D hard to call. This CDR3 has 14 amino acids. From germline, CDR1 is DFQATT and CDR2 SNEGSKA (reference sequence). The germline V and J ends were trimmed by 2 bases and 1 base, with 9 bases remaining between them. CDR3 region: CSARRRASYNEQFF. Written as DNA, the CDR3 is TGCAGTGCTAGACGCCGGGCGTCCTACAATGAGCAGTTCTTC.

This clonotype was detected many times. The gene calls are TRBV15 and TRBJ2-1; 8 bases are a match to TRBD2. The CDR3 extends over 17 amino acids. The ends lost 0 bases at V and 9 bases at J; junction bases unmatched: 13. Germline V gene sequence: CDR1 LNHNV, CDR2 YYDKDF (reference sequence). Written as DNA, the CDR3 is TGTGCCACCAGCAGAGATTTGCTTAGCGGGAAAGTCGGTGAGCAGTTCTTC. Translated: CATSRDLLSGKVGEQFF.

Comment on this clonotype: The CDR3 does not end in the conserved phenylalanine or tryptophan, so this is likely a read error. This chain links TRBV20-1 with TRBJ2-1; the D gene could be TRBD1 or TRBD2 (5 bases each). This CDR3 region has 14 residues. The germline V and J ends were trimmed by 4 bases and 7 bases, with 17 bases remaining between them. Germline V CDR1 and CDR2: DFQATT, SNEGSKA (reference sequence). CDR3 nucleotides: TGCAGTGCTAACCGGGGCCACAATCAGAATGAGCAGTTCTGC. Translating it yields CSANRGHNQNEQFC.

The chain carries TRBV7-8 and TRBJ1-6; D is unresolved. With 1 base removed from V and 8 bases from J, the gap between germline ends came to 6 bases. The CDR3 extends over 13 amino acids. Per the germline V gene, CDR1 is SGHVS and CDR2 is FQNEAQ. CDR3 sequence reads: CASSLVGDSPLHF. The CDR3 nucleotides read TGTGCCAGCAGCTTAGTGGGAGATTCACCCCTCCACTTT.